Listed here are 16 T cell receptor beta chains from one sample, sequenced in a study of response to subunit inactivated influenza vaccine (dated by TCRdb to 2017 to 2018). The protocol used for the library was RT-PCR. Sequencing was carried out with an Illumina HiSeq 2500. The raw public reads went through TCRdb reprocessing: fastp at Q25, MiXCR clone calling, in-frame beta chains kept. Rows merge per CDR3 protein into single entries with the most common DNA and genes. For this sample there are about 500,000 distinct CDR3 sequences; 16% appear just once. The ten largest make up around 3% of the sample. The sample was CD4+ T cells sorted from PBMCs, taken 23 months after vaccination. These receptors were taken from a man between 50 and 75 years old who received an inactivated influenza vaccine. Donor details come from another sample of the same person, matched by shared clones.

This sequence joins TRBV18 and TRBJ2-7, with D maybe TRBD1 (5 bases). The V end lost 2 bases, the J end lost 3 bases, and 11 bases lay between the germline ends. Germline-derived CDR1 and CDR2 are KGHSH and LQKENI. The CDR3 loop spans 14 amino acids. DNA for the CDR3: TGTGCCAGCTCACCAACAGGATACTACTACGAGCAGTACTTC. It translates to CASSPTGYYYEQYF.

CDR3 bases: TGTGCCAGCAGCCCATCGGAGGGAATAGGTGGCTACACCTTC. Its translation: CASSPSEGIGGYTF. The genes are TRBV11-2 and TRBJ1-2, with D unresolved. The CDR3 has 14 amino acids. The germline V and J ends were trimmed by 5 bases and 7 bases, with 17 bases remaining between them. The germline V gene encodes CDR1 SGHAT and CDR2 FQNNGV.

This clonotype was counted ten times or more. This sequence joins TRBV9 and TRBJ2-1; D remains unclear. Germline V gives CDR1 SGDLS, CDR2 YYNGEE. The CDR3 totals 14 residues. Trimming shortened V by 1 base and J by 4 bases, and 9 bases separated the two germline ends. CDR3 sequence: CASSVQPSYNEQFF. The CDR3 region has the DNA TGTGCCAGCAGCGTACAACCGAGTTACAATGAGCAGTTCTTC.

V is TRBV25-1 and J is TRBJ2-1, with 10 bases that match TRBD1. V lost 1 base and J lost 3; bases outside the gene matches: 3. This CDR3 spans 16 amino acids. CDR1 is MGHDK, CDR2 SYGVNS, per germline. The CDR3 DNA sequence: TGTGCCAGCAGTGAATTAAGGACAGGGGGCTACAATGAGCAGTTCTTC. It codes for CASSELRTGGYNEQFF. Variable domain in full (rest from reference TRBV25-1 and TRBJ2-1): EADIYQTPRYLVIGTGKKITLECSQTMGHDKMYWYQQDPGMELHLIHYSYGVNSTEKGDLSSESTVSRIRTEHFPLTLESARPSHTSQYLCASSELRTGGYNEQFFGPGTRLTVL.

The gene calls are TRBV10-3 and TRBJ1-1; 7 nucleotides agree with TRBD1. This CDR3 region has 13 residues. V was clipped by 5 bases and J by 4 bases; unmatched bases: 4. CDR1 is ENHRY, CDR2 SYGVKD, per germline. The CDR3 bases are TGTGCCATCAGTACAGGGGAGGGCACTGAAGCTTTCTTT. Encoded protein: CAISTGEGTEAFF.

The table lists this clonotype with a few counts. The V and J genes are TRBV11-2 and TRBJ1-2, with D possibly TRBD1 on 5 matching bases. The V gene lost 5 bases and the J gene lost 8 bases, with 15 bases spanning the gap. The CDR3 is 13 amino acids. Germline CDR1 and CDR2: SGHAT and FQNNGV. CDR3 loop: CASSLQGPGGYTF. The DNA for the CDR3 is TGTGCCAGCAGCCTCCAGGGCCCGGGAGGCTACACCTTC.

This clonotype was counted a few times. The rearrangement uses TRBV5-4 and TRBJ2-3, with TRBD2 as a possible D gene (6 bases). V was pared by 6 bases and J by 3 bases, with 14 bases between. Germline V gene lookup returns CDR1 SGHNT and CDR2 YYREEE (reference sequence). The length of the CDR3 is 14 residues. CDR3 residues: CASTPVGGTDTQYF. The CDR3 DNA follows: TGTGCCAGCACCCCTGTGGGGGGTACAGATACGCAGTATTTT.

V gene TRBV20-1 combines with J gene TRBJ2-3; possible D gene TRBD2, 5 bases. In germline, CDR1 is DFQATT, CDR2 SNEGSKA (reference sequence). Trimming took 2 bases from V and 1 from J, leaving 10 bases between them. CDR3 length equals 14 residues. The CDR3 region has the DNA TGCAGTGCTAGACAATCGGAGGGCACAGATACGCAGTATTTT. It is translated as CSARQSEGTDTQYF.

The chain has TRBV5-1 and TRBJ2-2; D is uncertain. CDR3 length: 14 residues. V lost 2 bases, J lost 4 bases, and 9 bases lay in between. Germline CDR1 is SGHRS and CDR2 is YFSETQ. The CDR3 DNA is TGCGCCAGCAGCTTTCGTGAATTCACCGGGGAGCTGTTTTTT. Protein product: CASSFREFTGELFF. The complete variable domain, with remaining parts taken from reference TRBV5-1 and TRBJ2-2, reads KAGVTQTPRYLIKTRGQQVTLSCSPISGHRSVSWYQQTPGQGLQFLFEYFSETQRNKGNFPGRFSGRQFSNSRSEMNVSTLELGDSALYLCASSFREFTGELFFGEGSRLTVL.

The CDR3 nucleotides are TGTGCCAGCAGCCAGGGGGGGCTGGGCACTGAAGCTTTCTTT. Residues: CASSQGGLGTEAFF. The chain joins TRBV3-1 to TRBJ1-1; perhaps TRBD1 as D (6 bases). CDR1 is LGHDT and CDR2 is YNNKEL in the germline V gene (reference sequence). Trimming took 3 bases from V and 4 from J, leaving 12 bases between them. The CDR3 runs to 14 residues.

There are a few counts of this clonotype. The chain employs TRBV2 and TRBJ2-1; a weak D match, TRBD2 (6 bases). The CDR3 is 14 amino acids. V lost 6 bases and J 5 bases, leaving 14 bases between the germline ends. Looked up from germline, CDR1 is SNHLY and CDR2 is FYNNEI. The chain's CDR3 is CASRVAEANNEQFF. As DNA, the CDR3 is TGTGCCAGCAGGGTAGCGGAGGCAAACAATGAGCAGTTCTTC.

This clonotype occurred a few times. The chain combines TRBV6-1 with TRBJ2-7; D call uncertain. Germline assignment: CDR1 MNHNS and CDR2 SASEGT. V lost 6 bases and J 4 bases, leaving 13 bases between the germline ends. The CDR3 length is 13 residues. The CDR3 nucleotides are TGTGCCAGCAGCCGGGTCCTCAATTACGAGCAGTACTTC. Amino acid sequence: CASSRVLNYEQYF.

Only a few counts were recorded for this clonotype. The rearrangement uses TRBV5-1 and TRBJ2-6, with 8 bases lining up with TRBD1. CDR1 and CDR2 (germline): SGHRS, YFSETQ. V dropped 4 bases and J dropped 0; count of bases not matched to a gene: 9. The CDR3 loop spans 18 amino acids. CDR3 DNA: TGCGCCAGCAGCAGACGGACAGGGACTTTCTCTGGGGCCAACGTCCTGACTTTC. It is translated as CASSRRTGTFSGANVLTF.

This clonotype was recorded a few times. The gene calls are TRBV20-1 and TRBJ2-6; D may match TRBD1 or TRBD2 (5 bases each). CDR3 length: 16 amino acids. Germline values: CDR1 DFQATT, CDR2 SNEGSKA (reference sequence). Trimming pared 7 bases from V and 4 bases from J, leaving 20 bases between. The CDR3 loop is CSGRGAPGLGANVLTF. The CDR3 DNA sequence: TGCAGTGGTCGAGGGGCGCCCGGACTCGGGGCCAACGTCCTGACTTTC.

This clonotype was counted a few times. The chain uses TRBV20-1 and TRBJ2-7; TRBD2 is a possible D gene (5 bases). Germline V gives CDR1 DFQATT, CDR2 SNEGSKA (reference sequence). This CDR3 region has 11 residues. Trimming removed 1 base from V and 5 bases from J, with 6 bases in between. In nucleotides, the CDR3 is TGCAGTGCTAGAGGGGGAGACGAGCAGTACTTC. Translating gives CSARGGDEQYF.

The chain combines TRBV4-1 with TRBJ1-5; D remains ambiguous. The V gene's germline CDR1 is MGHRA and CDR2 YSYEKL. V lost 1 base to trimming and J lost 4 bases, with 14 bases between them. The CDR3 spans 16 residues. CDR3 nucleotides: TGCGCCAGCAGCCAAGTGCCAGCAACAAGTAATCAGCCCCAGCATTTT. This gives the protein CASSQVPATSNQPQHF.